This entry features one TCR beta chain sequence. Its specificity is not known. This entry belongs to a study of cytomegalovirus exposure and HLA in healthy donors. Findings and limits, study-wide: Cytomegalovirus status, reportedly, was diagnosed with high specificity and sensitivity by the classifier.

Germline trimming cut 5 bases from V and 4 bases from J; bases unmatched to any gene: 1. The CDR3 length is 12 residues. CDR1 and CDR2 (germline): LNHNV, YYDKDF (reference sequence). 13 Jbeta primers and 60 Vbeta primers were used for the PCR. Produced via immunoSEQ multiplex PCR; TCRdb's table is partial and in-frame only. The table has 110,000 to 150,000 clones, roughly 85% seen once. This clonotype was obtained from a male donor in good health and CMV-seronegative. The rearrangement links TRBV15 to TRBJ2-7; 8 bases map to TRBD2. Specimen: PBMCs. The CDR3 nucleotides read TGTGCCACCAGCCCTAGCGGGTACGAGCAGTACTTC. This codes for CATSPSGYEQYF.